This TCR beta chain emerged from a study of OX40 agonist ivuxolimab in advanced cancers. At the level of the study: Patients took ivuxolimab, an agonistic anti-OX40 (CD134) antibody.

V dropped 2 bases and J dropped 1 base, with 17 bases sitting between them. Germline V lookup: CDR1 MNHNS, CDR2 SASEGT. There are 17 residues in the CDR3. Concerning this clone: Its target is not known.

Using immunoSEQ multiplex PCR, the repertoire was profiled, and TCRdb retains in-frame clones only, with some absent. The sample yields around 100,000 clones, less than 95% seen once. Whole-study results and caveats: At 0.1 to 3.0 mg/kg, clonal expansion of CD4+ and CD8+ blood T cells had occurred by week 6. Antigen specificity remained undetermined for the expanded peripheral T cells.

The sequencing used CD4+ or CD8+ T cells sorted from blood, collected in a trial of the OX40 agonist ivuxolimab. The receptor was derived from an adult with an advanced solid tumor such as melanoma, head and neck, liver or kidney cancer. The chain is built from TRBV6-1 and TRBJ1-2; D may be TRBD1 (6 bases). The CDR3 nucleotides are TGTGCCAGCAGTGAAACCCCACAGGGTCCCGTTAACTATGGCTACACCTTC. Its protein is CASSETPQGPVNYGYTF.